These 25 T cell receptor beta chains originate from one sample sequenced in a study of OX40 agonist ivuxolimab in advanced cancers. The data were produced by immunoSEQ multiplex PCR, yet TCRdb's version contains in-frame clones alone and is incomplete. This sample has tens of thousands of clones, with about 86% found just once. The starting material was CD4+ or CD8+ T cells sorted from blood, obtained in a trial of the OX40 agonist ivuxolimab. The receptors come from an adult with an advanced solid tumor such as melanoma, head and neck, liver or kidney cancer.

The chain uses TRBV5-4 and TRBJ1-3; D is undetermined. Trimming stripped 3 bases from V and 3 bases from J, with 10 bases between. This CDR3 comprises 14 residues. In germline, CDR1 is SGHNT, CDR2 YYREEE (reference sequence). The CDR3 loop is CASSSQNRGNTIYF. The DNA for the CDR3 is TGTGCCAGCAGCTCCCAGAACCGTGGAAACACCATATATTTT.

CDR3 protein: CASSILAGGFEKLFF. For the CDR3, the DNA is TGTGCCAGTAGTATTCTGGCAGGGGGCTTTGAAAAACTGTTTTTT. The chain carries TRBV19 and TRBJ1-4; 8 positions match TRBD1. From germline, CDR1 is LNHDA and CDR2 SQIVND (reference sequence). The ends lost 3 bases at V and 7 bases at J; junction bases unmatched: 7. This CDR3 spans 15 amino acids.

V usage is TRBV6-6 and J usage is TRBJ1-1; maybe TRBD1 (5 bases). This CDR3 is 15 amino acids long. CDR1 is MNHNY and CDR2 is SVGAGI in the germline V gene (reference sequence). V dropped 5 bases and J dropped 2 bases, with 15 bases sitting between them. CDR3 sequence reads: CASSSASGGNTEAFF. For the CDR3, the DNA is TGTGCCAGCAGTAGTGCCTCGGGGGGAAACACTGAAGCTTTCTTT.

This clone was detected only once. CDR3 in amino acids: CAISVGGGASNEQFF. The CDR3 region has the DNA TGTGCCATCAGTGTAGGCGGGGGGGCCTCCAATGAGCAGTTCTTC. The gene calls are TRBV10-3 and TRBJ2-1, with 9 bases aligning to TRBD2. The CDR3 runs to 15 residues. With 4 bases clipped from V and 6 bases from J, the junction kept 7 bases outside the gene matches. Germline V CDR1 and CDR2: ENHRY, SYGVKD.

This chain joins TRBV9 and TRBJ2-7; 7 positions match TRBD1. The length of the CDR3 is 15 residues. CDR1 and CDR2 (germline): SGDLS, YYNGEE. The V gene end was trimmed by 4 bases and the J gene end by 6 bases; junction bases not matched to a gene: 13. The CDR3 DNA reads TGTGCCAGCAGCTCTCGGGCCAGCCCAGGGGGCGAGCAGTACTTC. Encoded protein: CASSSRASPGGEQYF.

This chain connects TRBV29-1 to TRBJ1-1; no clear D gene. The CDR3 covers 16 residues. The germline V gene encodes CDR1 SQVTM and CDR2 ANQGSEA. The V gene lost 7 bases and the J gene lost 1 base, with 22 bases spanning the gap. The CDR3 loop reads CSGLPRGPGWNTEAFF. The CDR3 DNA reads as TGCAGCGGCCTACCGCGAGGACCTGGCTGGAACACTGAAGCTTTCTTT. Full variable domain (outside the CDR3, taken from reference TRBV29-1 and TRBJ1-1): SAVISQKPSRDICQRGTSLTIQCQVDSQVTMMFWYRQQPGQSLTLIATANQGSEATYESGFVIDKFPISRPNLTFSTLTVSNMSPEDSSIYLCSGLPRGPGWNTEAFFGQGTRLTVV.

The genes are TRBV19 and TRBJ1-2; D possibly corresponds to TRBD1 (6 bases). Germline values: CDR1 LNHDA, CDR2 SQIVND (reference sequence). Trimming cost V 9 bases and J 4 bases, with 21 bases left between them. CDR3 length equals 15 residues. CDR3 nucleotide sequence: TGTGCCAGCCTCCGGGGGTCCTCGGACAGCTATGGCTACACCTTC. Protein sequence: CASLRGSSDSYGYTF. The full variable domain, its missing parts supplied by reference TRBV19 and TRBJ1-2, is DGGITQSPKYLFRKEGQNVTLSCEQNLNHDAMYWYRQDPGQGLRLIYYSQIVNDFQKGDIAEGYSVSREKKESFPLTVTSAQKNPTAFYLCASLRGSSDSYGYTFGSGTRLTVV.

V is TRBV27 and J is TRBJ1-1; D is perhaps TRBD1 (5 bases). The CDR3 totals 14 residues. The V end lost 4 bases, the J end lost 0 bases, and 9 bases lay between the germline ends. Germline CDR1 reads MNHEY; CDR2 reads SMNVEV (reference sequence). The CDR3 protein is CASSYLDMNTEAFF. CDR3 bases: TGTGCCAGCAGTTACCTGGACATGAACACTGAAGCTTTCTTT.

CDR3 sequence: CASSVGGGGVLSEQYF. The CDR3 region has the DNA TGTGCCAGCAGCGTAGGAGGGGGCGGGGTGCTCTCCGAGCAGTACTTC. The chain carries TRBV9 and TRBJ2-7; TRBD1 might be the D (7 bases). Germline CDR1 is SGDLS and CDR2 is YYNGEE. Trimming cost V 0 bases and J 6 bases, with 19 bases left between them. The CDR3 has 16 amino acids.

This sequence joins TRBV6-5 and TRBJ1-6, with D maybe TRBD1 (5 bases). Germline V gene sequence: CDR1 MNHEY, CDR2 SVGAGI. There are 15 residues in the CDR3. The germline V and J ends were trimmed by 6 bases and 10 bases, with 19 bases remaining between them. The CDR3 here is CASSPTDRLGSPLHF. The CDR3 DNA is TGTGCCAGCAGCCCCACAGACAGATTGGGATCACCCCTCCACTTT.

The CDR3 here is CASSLALGGDTQYF. CDR3 nucleotides: TGTGCCAGCAGCTTAGCTCTCGGAGGTGATACGCAGTATTTT. V is TRBV7-2 and J is TRBJ2-3; perhaps TRBD2 as D (5 bases). The V end lost 0 bases, the J end lost 6 bases, and 10 bases lay between the germline ends. Germline V gives CDR1 SGHTA, CDR2 FQGNSA. This CDR3 has 14 amino acids.

The chain links TRBV27 to TRBJ2-2; 7 bases match TRBD2. V was clipped by 3 bases and J by 5 bases; unmatched bases: 6. In germline, CDR1 is MNHEY, CDR2 SMNVEV (reference sequence). The CDR3 has 15 amino acids. The CDR3 DNA reads as TGTGCCAGCAGTTTTGGCGGGAGAGGAACCGGGGAGCTGTTTTTT. It specifies CASSFGGRGTGELFF.

CDR3 sequence: CASSLRLAGGFGEQFF. The CDR3 DNA sequence: TGTGCCAGCAGCCTAAGACTAGCGGGGGGGTTTGGTGAGCAGTTCTTC. This sequence joins TRBV7-9 and TRBJ2-1; 14 bases are a match to TRBD2. Per germline, CDR1 SEHNR and CDR2 FQNEAQ (reference sequence). This CDR3 region has 16 residues. V dropped 5 bases and J dropped 9; count of bases not matched to a gene: 9.

The gene calls are TRBV7-8 and TRBJ2-7, with unresolved D. Germline CDR1 reads SGHVS; CDR2 reads FQNEAQ. Deletions cut 5 bases from V and 4 bases from J, with 9 bases between. This CDR3 region has 12 residues. CDR3 DNA sequence: TGTGCCAGCAGCCCCGTACAGTACGAGCAGTACTTC. It codes for CASSPVQYEQYF.

V and J are TRBV6-5 and TRBJ1-1; the D is unclear. V lost 5 bases to trimming and J lost 0 bases, with 13 bases between them. The length of the CDR3 is 15 residues. Looked up from germline, CDR1 is MNHEY and CDR2 is SVGAGI. In DNA form, the CDR3 reads TGTGCCAGCAGTAGGACTAATACGCTGAACACTGAAGCTTTCTTT. Residues: CASSRTNTLNTEAFF.

This clone was observed a single time. This chain connects TRBV19 to TRBJ1-5; D unresolved. The CDR3 runs to 13 residues. V lost 2 bases, J lost 10 bases, and 12 bases lay in between. Germline V gene lookup returns CDR1 LNHDA and CDR2 SQIVND (reference sequence). CDR3 nucleotides: TGTGCCAGTAGTATAATCCCTCAGGAACCCCAGCATTTT. This codes for CASSIIPQEPQHF.

The chain is built from TRBV4-1 and TRBJ1-2; D not resolved. From germline, CDR1 is MGHRA and CDR2 YSYEKL. CDR3 length: 14 residues. Trimming left V 1 base short and J 5 bases short, with 11 bases between. The CDR3 bases are TGCGCCAGCAGCCAAGGAGACGGACGATATGGCTACACCTTC. Its translation is CASSQGDGRYGYTF.

This clone appeared a few times. This chain joins TRBV6-1 and TRBJ2-6, with a weak D call TRBD1 (6 bases). The CDR3 contains 15 residues. Germline CDR1 and CDR2: MNHNS and SASEGT. The V end was cut by 7 bases, the J end by 0 bases, with 10 bases between. CDR3 sequence: CASNRDISGANVLTF. The CDR3 DNA sequence: TGTGCCAGCAACCGGGACATCTCTGGGGCCAACGTCCTGACTTTC.

The chain has TRBV25-1 and TRBJ2-3; D not resolved. CDR1 and CDR2 from the germline V gene are MGHDK and SYGVNS. V was cut by 1 base and J by 0 bases, with 14 bases left in between. The CDR3 totals 17 residues. CDR3 sequence (DNA): TGTGCCAGCAGTGAATCCCGACGGCCCTCTAGCACAGATACGCAGTATTTT. This codes for CASSESRRPSSTDTQYF.

This sequence joins TRBV7-2 and TRBJ1-2; no clear D gene. In germline, CDR1 is SGHTA, CDR2 FQGNSA. The CDR3 runs to 13 residues. Trimming took 5 bases from V and 0 from J, leaving 7 bases between them. CDR3 protein: CASSPQTNYGYTF. The CDR3 DNA reads as TGTGCCAGCAGCCCTCAGACTAACTATGGCTACACCTTC. The complete variable domain, with remaining parts taken from reference TRBV7-2 and TRBJ1-2, reads GAGVSQSPSNKVTEKGKDVELRCDPISGHTALYWYRQSLGQGLEFLIYFQGNSAPDKSGLPSDRFSAERTGGSVSTLTIQRTQQEDSAVYLCASSPQTNYGYTFGSGTRLTVV.

The rearrangement uses TRBV5-1 and TRBJ2-7; possible D gene TRBD1, 5 bases. Trimming left V 7 bases short and J 5 bases short, with 19 bases between. Looked up from germline, CDR1 is SGHRS and CDR2 is YFSETQ. The length of the CDR3 is 14 residues. CDR3 residues: CASRTDTVRDEQYF. The CDR3 DNA is TGCGCCAGCCGCACCGACACAGTCAGGGACGAGCAGTACTTC.

The chain is built from TRBV11-2 and TRBJ2-1, with D tentatively TRBD1 or TRBD2 (5 bases each). With 5 bases removed from V and 0 bases from J, the gap between germline ends came to 17 bases. The germline V gene encodes CDR1 SGHAT and CDR2 FQNNGV. This CDR3 spans 17 amino acids. The DNA for the CDR3 is TGTGCCAGCAGCCTCGGGGACGGTCGGGCCTCCTACAATGAGCAGTTCTTC. It codes for CASSLGDGRASYNEQFF.

The rearrangement joins TRBV20-1 to TRBJ2-1; tentatively, D is TRBD1 or TRBD2 (5 bases each). The germline V gene encodes CDR1 DFQATT and CDR2 SNEGSKA (reference sequence). CDR3 length: 11 residues. Written as DNA, the CDR3 is TGCAGCTGGGGGACGTACAATGAGCAGTTCTTC. It yields the protein CSWGTYNEQFF.

This chain links TRBV18 with TRBJ1-2; TRBD1 matches at 9 bases. The CDR3 has 13 amino acids. The germline gives CDR1 KGHSH, CDR2 LQKENI. Germline trimming cut 6 bases from V and 4 bases from J; bases unmatched to any gene: 3. The CDR3 is CASSLDRGYGYTF. CDR3 sequence (DNA): TGTGCCAGCTCTCTGGACAGGGGCTATGGCTACACCTTC.

This clone was found many times. The genes are TRBV7-9 and TRBJ1-5; tentatively, D is TRBD1 (5 bases). V was clipped by 1 base and J by 3 bases, with 7 bases between them. This CDR3 is 14 amino acids long. CDR1 is SEHNR and CDR2 is FQNEAQ in the germline V gene (reference sequence). The CDR3 reads CASSLEGFNQPQHF. CDR3 bases: TGTGCCAGCAGCTTAGAGGGGTTCAATCAGCCCCAGCATTTT.